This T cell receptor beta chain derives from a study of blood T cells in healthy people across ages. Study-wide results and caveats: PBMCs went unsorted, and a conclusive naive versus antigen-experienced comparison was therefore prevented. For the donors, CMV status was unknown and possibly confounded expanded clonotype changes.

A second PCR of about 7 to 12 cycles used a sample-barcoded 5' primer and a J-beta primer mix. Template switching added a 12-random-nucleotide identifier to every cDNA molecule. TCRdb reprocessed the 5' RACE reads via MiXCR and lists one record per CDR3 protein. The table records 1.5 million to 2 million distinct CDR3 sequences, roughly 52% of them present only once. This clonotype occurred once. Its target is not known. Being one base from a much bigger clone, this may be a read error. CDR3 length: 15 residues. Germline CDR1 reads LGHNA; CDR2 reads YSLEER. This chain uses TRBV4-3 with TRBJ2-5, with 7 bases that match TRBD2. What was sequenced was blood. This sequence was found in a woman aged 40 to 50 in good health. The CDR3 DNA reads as TGCGCCGGCAGCCCATCACGGGGGGTGCGGGAGACCCAGTACTTC. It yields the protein CAGSPSRGVRETQYF.